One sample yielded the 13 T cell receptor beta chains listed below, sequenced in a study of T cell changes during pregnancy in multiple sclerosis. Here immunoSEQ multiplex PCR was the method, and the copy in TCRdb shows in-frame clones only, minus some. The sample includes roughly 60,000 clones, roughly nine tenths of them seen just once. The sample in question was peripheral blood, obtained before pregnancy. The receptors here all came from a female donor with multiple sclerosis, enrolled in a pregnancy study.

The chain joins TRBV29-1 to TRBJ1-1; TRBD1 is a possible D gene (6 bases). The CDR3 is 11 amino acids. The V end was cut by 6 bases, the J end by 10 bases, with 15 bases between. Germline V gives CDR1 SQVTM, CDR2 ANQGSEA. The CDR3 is CSVHRAGGAFF. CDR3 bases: TGCAGCGTGCACAGGGCGGGTGGAGCTTTCTTT.

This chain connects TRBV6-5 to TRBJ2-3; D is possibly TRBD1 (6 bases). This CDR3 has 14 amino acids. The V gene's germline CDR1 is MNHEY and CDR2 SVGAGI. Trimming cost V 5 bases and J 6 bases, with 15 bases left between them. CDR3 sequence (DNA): TGTGCCAGCAGTCTAAGGGGGTACACGGATACGCAGTATTTT. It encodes CASSLRGYTDTQYF.

DNA for the CDR3: TGTGCCACCAGCGGCACCGACAGGCTCCCTGTCGGCTACACCTTC. Encoded protein: CATSGTDRLPVGYTF. The chain has TRBV15 and TRBJ1-2; weak D call: TRBD1 (6 bases). The germline V and J ends were trimmed by 5 bases and 8 bases, with 21 bases remaining between them. The CDR3 spans 15 residues. Germline assignment: CDR1 LNHNV and CDR2 YYDKDF (reference sequence).

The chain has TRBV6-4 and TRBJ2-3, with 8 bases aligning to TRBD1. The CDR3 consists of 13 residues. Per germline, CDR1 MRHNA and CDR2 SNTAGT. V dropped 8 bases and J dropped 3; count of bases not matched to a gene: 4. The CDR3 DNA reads TGTGCCAGCCGACGGACAGGGACAGATACGCAGTATTTT. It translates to CASRRTGTDTQYF.

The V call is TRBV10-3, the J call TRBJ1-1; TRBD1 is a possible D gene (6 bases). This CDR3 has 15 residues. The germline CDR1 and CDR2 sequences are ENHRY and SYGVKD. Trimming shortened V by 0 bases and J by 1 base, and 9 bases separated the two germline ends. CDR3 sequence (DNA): TGTGCCATCAGTGAGTCCGGGGGGCCGAACACTGAAGCTTTCTTT. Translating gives CAISESGGPNTEAFF.

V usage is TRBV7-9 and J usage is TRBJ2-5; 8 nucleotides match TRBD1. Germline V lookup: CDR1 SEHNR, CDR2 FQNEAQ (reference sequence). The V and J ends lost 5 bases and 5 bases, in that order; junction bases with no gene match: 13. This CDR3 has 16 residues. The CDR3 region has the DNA TGTGCCAGCAGCCCTCAGGGGGCAAATCGAGGGGAGACCCAGTACTTC. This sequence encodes CASSPQGANRGETQYF.

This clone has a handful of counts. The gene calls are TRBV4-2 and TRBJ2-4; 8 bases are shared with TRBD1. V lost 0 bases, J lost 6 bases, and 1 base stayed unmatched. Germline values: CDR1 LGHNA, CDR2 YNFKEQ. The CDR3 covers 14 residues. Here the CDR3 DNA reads TGTGCCAGCAGCCAAGAAGACAGGGGAAACATTCAGTACTTC. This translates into CASSQEDRGNIQYF.

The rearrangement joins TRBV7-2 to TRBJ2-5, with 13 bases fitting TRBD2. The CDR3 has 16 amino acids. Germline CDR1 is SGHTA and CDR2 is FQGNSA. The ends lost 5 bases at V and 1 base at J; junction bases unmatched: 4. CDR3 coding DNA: TGTGCCAGCAGCCTGGGACTAGCGGGGACCCAAGAGACCCAGTACTTC. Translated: CASSLGLAGTQETQYF.

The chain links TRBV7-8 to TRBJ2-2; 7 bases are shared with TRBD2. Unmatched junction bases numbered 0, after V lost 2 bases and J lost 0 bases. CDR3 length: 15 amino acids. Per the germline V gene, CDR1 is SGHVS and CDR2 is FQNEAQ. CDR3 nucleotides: TGTGCCAGCAGCTTAAGCGGGGCGAACACCGGGGAGCTGTTTTTT. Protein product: CASSLSGANTGELFF. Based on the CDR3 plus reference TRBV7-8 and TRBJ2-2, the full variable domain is GAGVSQSPRYKVAKRGQDVALRCDPISGHVSLFWYQQALGQGPEFLTYFQNEAQLDKSGLPSDRFFAERPEGSVSTLKIQRTQQEDSAVYLCASSLSGANTGELFFGEGSRLTVL.

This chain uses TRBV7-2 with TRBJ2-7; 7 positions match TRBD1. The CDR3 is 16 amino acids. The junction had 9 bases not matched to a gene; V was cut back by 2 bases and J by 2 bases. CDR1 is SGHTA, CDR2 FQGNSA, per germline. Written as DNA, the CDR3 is TGTGCCAGCAGCTTATTTGGCAGGGGGACCCCCTACGAGCAGTACTTC. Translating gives CASSLFGRGTPYEQYF.

CDR3 bases: TGTGCCAGCAGTTACTATATGGGGCCCGGGGAGCTGTTTTTT. Translating it yields CASSYYMGPGELFF. The J gene is TRBJ2-2, the V gene TRBV6-5, with D possibly TRBD1 on 5 matching bases. The CDR3 is made up of 14 amino acids. Trimming took off 1 base at V and 6 bases at J, with 9 bases between the two ends. The germline CDR1 and CDR2 sequences are MNHEY and SVGAGI.

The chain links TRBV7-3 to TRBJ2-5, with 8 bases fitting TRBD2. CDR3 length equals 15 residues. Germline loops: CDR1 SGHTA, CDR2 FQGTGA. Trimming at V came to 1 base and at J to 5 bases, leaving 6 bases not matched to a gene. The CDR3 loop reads CASSLRPGGLETQYF. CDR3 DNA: TGTGCCAGCAGCTTAAGGCCGGGGGGGCTGGAGACCCAGTACTTC.

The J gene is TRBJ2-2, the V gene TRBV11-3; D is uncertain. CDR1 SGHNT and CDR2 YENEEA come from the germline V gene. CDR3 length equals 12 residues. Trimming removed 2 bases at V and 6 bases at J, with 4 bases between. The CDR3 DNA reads TGTGCCAGCAGCTTATGGCCCGGGGAGCTGTTTTTT. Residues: CASSLWPGELFF.